This is a list of T cell receptor beta chains from one sample in a study of T cells in Graves' hyperthyroidism and ophthalmopathy. Via MiXCR, TCRdb re-called the multiplex PCR reads, giving one row per CDR3 protein. The data contain roughly 280,000 distinct CDR3 sequences, over 15% of them singletons. The sequencing sample was made of blood. These receptors all come from a woman aged 55-70 years with Graves' ophthalmopathy. Each CDR3 is given with its conserved first and last residue. Each record gives: J gene, V gene, D gene, clone size, CDR3 protein, CDR3 DNA. The D gene is left open where the match is weak. Size is stated for part of the rows, as once, few or many counts, or as a class when the clone is expanded.

j_gene: TRBJ1-4
v_gene: TRBV5-4
d_gene: NA
abundance: few
CDR3aa: CASSPAGASNGKLFF
CDR3nt: TGTGCCAGCAGCCCCGCCGGGGCCTCGAATGGAAAACTGTTTTTT

j_gene: TRBJ1-3
v_gene: TRBV11-3
d_gene: NA
abundance: many
CDR3aa: CASSLDGNSGNTIYF
CDR3nt: TGTGCCAGCAGCTTAGATGGGAACTCTGGAAACACCATATATTTT

j_gene: TRBJ1-2
v_gene: TRBV5-1
d_gene: TRBD1
abundance: many
CDR3aa: CASSFTGTGGYGYTF
CDR3nt: TGCGCCAGCAGCTTTACCGGGACAGGGGGCTATGGCTACACCTTC

j_gene: TRBJ2-1
v_gene: TRBV3-2
d_gene: NA
abundance: NA
CDR3aa: CASSWGGVFPSEQFF
CDR3nt: TGTGCCAGCAGCTGGGGTGGGGTGTTCCCGTCTGAGCAGTTCTTC

j_gene: TRBJ2-1
v_gene: TRBV11-3
d_gene: TRBD2
abundance: many
CDR3aa: CASSLVGLAGRNEQFF
CDR3nt: TGTGCCAGCAGCTTAGTGGGACTAGCGGGTCGCAATGAGCAGTTCTTC

j_gene: TRBJ2-3
v_gene: TRBV5-1
d_gene: NA
abundance: many
CDR3aa: CASSLALVGVGDTQYF
CDR3nt: TGCGCCAGCAGCTTGGCCCTCGTCGGTGTCGGGGATACGCAGTATTTT

j_gene: TRBJ2-1
v_gene: TRBV18
d_gene: TRBD2
abundance: NA
CDR3aa: CASSPPSGKSNEQFF
CDR3nt: TGTGCCAGCTCACCACCGAGCGGGAAGTCCAATGAGCAGTTCTTC

j_gene: TRBJ1-4
v_gene: TRBV19
d_gene: NA
abundance: NA
CDR3aa: CASSDGGGEKLFF
CDR3nt: TGTGCCAGTAGCGACGGCGGTGGCGAAAAACTGTTTTTT

j_gene: TRBJ2-2
v_gene: TRBV11-3
d_gene: TRBD2
abundance: many
CDR3aa: CASTDRGGGVGGELFF
CDR3nt: TGTGCCAGCACCGATCGCGGGGGGGGAGTAGGTGGGGAGCTGTTTTTT

j_gene: TRBJ1-2
v_gene: TRBV4-3
d_gene: NA
abundance: NA
CDR3aa: CASSQDRQTIVYGYTF
CDR3nt: TGCGCCAGCAGCCAAGATCGTCAGACAATAGTTTATGGCTACACCTTC

j_gene: TRBJ2-1
v_gene: TRBV5-6
d_gene: TRBD1
abundance: NA
CDR3aa: CASSFATQGLNEQFF
CDR3nt: TGTGCCAGCAGCTTCGCGACACAGGGGCTCAATGAGCAGTTCTTC

j_gene: TRBJ2-1
v_gene: TRBV9
d_gene: NA
abundance: few
CDR3aa: CASSVGLADDSYNEQFF
CDR3nt: TGTGCCAGCAGCGTCGGCCTAGCTGACGACTCCTACAATGAGCAGTTCTTC

j_gene: TRBJ1-5
v_gene: TRBV12-3/TRBV12-4
d_gene: NA
abundance: many
CDR3aa: CASSTGTQPQHF
CDR3nt: TGTGCCAGCAGTACAGGGACGCAGCCCCAGCATTTT

j_gene: TRBJ2-1
v_gene: TRBV7-8
d_gene: TRBD2
abundance: NA
CDR3aa: CASSLSGGVGNEQFF
CDR3nt: TGTGCCAGCAGCTTAAGCGGGGGGGTCGGCAATGAGCAGTTCTTC

j_gene: TRBJ2-5
v_gene: TRBV18
d_gene: TRBD1
abundance: NA
CDR3aa: CASSLLMTGQETQYF
CDR3nt: TGTGCCAGCTCTTTGCTTATGACAGGGCAAGAGACCCAGTACTTC

j_gene: TRBJ2-5
v_gene: TRBV20-1
d_gene: TRBD1
abundance: many
CDR3aa: CSARAFTGGGETQYF
CDR3nt: TGCAGTGCTAGAGCCTTTACAGGGGGTGGCGAGACCCAGTACTTC

j_gene: TRBJ2-7
v_gene: TRBV3-1
d_gene: NA
abundance: many
CDR3aa: CASSQETYSYEQYF
CDR3nt: TGTGCCAGCAGCCAAGAAACATACTCCTACGAGCAGTACTTC

j_gene: TRBJ1-1
v_gene: TRBV28
d_gene: TRBD1
abundance: few
CDR3aa: CATGQVGTEAFF
CDR3nt: TGTGCCACCGGACAGGTAGGAACTGAAGCTTTCTTT

j_gene: TRBJ2-7
v_gene: TRBV12-3/TRBV12-4
d_gene: NA
abundance: many
CDR3aa: CASSFLRRGSASYEQYF
CDR3nt: TGTGCCAGCAGTTTTCTTCGTAGAGGGAGCGCCTCCTACGAGCAGTACTTC

j_gene: TRBJ2-3
v_gene: TRBV5-1
d_gene: NA
abundance: many
CDR3aa: CASSLGGGVDTQYF
CDR3nt: TGCGCCAGCAGCTTGGGCGGGGGCGTGGATACGCAGTATTTT

j_gene: TRBJ2-1
v_gene: TRBV7-2
d_gene: NA
abundance: many
CDR3aa: CASSSYYQEQFF
CDR3nt: TGTGCCAGCAGCTCTTACTACCAGGAGCAGTTCTTC

j_gene: TRBJ2-2
v_gene: TRBV6-9
d_gene: TRBD2
abundance: many
CDR3aa: CASSYSRGGMMPGELFF
CDR3nt: TGTGCCAGCAGTTATTCCCGCGGGGGGATGATGCCCGGGGAGCTGTTTTTT

j_gene: TRBJ2-7
v_gene: TRBV6-5
d_gene: NA
abundance: many
CDR3aa: CASSSLSWISPAHEQYF
CDR3nt: TGTGCCAGCAGTTCGCTATCATGGATATCCCCAGCCCACGAGCAGTACTTC

j_gene: TRBJ1-5
v_gene: TRBV20-1
d_gene: NA
abundance: many
CDR3aa: CSARAFYSNQPQHF
CDR3nt: TGCAGTGCTAGAGCCTTTTATAGCAATCAGCCCCAGCATTTT

j_gene: TRBJ2-7
v_gene: TRBV6-2/TRBV6-3
d_gene: TRBD2
abundance: many
CDR3aa: CASSGGLAGAAYEQYF
CDR3nt: TGTGCCAGCAGTGGGGGACTAGCGGGAGCTGCTTACGAGCAGTACTTC

j_gene: TRBJ2-7
v_gene: TRBV7-3
d_gene: NA
abundance: many
CDR3aa: CASSPTGVSEQYF
CDR3nt: TGTGCCAGCAGCCCGACGGGAGTTAGCGAGCAGTACTTC

j_gene: TRBJ2-3
v_gene: TRBV11-2
d_gene: TRBD1
abundance: many
CDR3aa: CASSPNTGGDTQYF
CDR3nt: TGTGCCAGCAGCCCTAATACAGGGGGAGATACGCAGTATTTT

j_gene: TRBJ1-2
v_gene: TRBV28
d_gene: NA
abundance: many
CDR3aa: CASSEGRRYGYTF
CDR3nt: TGTGCCAGCAGTGAGGGCAGGCGTTATGGCTACACCTTC

j_gene: TRBJ2-5
v_gene: TRBV20-1
d_gene: NA
abundance: once
CDR3aa: CSARTGQETQYF
CDR3nt: TGCAGTGCTAGGACAGGCCAAGAGACCCAGTACTTC

j_gene: TRBJ2-2
v_gene: TRBV5-4
d_gene: TRBD2
abundance: NA
CDR3aa: CASSYLGTRHTGELFF
CDR3nt: TGTGCCAGCAGTTACTTAGGGACTAGACACACCGGGGAGCTGTTTTTT

j_gene: TRBJ2-7
v_gene: TRBV14
d_gene: NA
abundance: many
CDR3aa: CASSRGELNEQYF
CDR3nt: TGTGCCAGCAGTCGAGGGGAATTAAACGAGCAGTACTTC

j_gene: TRBJ2-2
v_gene: TRBV5-1
d_gene: TRBD1
abundance: NA
CDR3aa: CASSSGQPTGELFF
CDR3nt: TGCGCCAGCAGCTCGGGACAGCCCACCGGGGAGCTGTTTTTT

j_gene: TRBJ2-2
v_gene: TRBV6-2/TRBV6-3
d_gene: NA
abundance: many
CDR3aa: CASSYTAGQPNTGELFF
CDR3nt: TGTGCCAGCAGTTACACCGCGGGACAGCCGAACACCGGGGAGCTGTTTTTT

j_gene: TRBJ1-5
v_gene: TRBV20-1
d_gene: NA
abundance: many
CDR3aa: CSARRGRGIGNQPQHF
CDR3nt: TGCAGTGCTAGACGCGGGCGGGGGATTGGCAATCAGCCCCAGCATTTT

j_gene: TRBJ2-3
v_gene: TRBV20-1
d_gene: TRBD1
abundance: many
CDR3aa: CSASFRQGSTDTQYF
CDR3nt: TGCAGTGCTAGCTTCCGACAGGGTTCAACAGATACGCAGTATTTT

j_gene: TRBJ1-2
v_gene: TRBV7-2
d_gene: NA
abundance: many
CDR3aa: CASSSFVGWGAGANYGYTF
CDR3nt: TGTGCCAGCAGCTCTTTCGTTGGCTGGGGGGCAGGGGCTAACTATGGCTACACCTTC

j_gene: TRBJ2-7
v_gene: TRBV6-2/TRBV6-3
d_gene: NA
abundance: many
CDR3aa: CASSYGPSYEQYF
CDR3nt: TGTGCCAGCAGTTACGGACCCTCCTACGAGCAGTACTTC

j_gene: TRBJ2-1
v_gene: TRBV6-2/TRBV6-3
d_gene: TRBD2
abundance: many
CDR3aa: CASRLLAGGNEQFF
CDR3nt: TGTGCCAGCAGGCTGCTAGCGGGGGGCAATGAGCAGTTCTTC

j_gene: TRBJ1-5
v_gene: TRBV6-1
d_gene: NA
abundance: many
CDR3aa: CASTEGGAGNQPQHF
CDR3nt: TGTGCCAGCACCGAAGGGGGGGCCGGCAATCAGCCCCAGCATTTT

j_gene: TRBJ1-3
v_gene: TRBV7-2
d_gene: TRBD1
abundance: many
CDR3aa: CASSSQGGGNTIYF
CDR3nt: TGTGCCAGCAGCTCTCAGGGGGGTGGAAACACCATATATTTT